These 24 T cell receptor beta chains were sequenced from one sample in a study of early T cells in non-severe SARS-CoV-2 infection. TCRdb reprocessed the 5' RACE reads with MiXCR, giving one entry per CDR3 protein. The table lists tens of thousands of distinct CDR3 sequences, 4.5% to 6% of them singletons, with more than 14% in the top ten. The source material was whole blood, sampled at baseline. All receptors come from an adult who was a healthcare worker with PCR-confirmed SARS-CoV-2 infection or an uninfected control (not recorded which).

This chain joins TRBV27 and TRBJ1-6, with 8 bases aligning to TRBD1. The J segment lost 4 bases and the V segment lost 3 bases, leaving 17 bases of the junction unmatched. CDR3 length: 20 amino acids. Germline V gene lookup returns CDR1 MNHEY and CDR2 SMNVEV (reference sequence). The CDR3 loop is CASSFSGGQGGRVYNSPLHF. CDR3 sequence (DNA): TGTGCCAGCAGTTTTTCCGGCGGACAGGGAGGGAGAGTTTATAATTCACCCCTCCACTTT.

This clonotype showed up many times. This sequence joins TRBV29-1 and TRBJ2-7; a possible D gene is TRBD2 (6 bases). CDR3 length: 14 amino acids. V was shortened by 1 base and J by 5 bases, with 15 bases between the two germline ends. Germline CDR1 reads SQVTM; CDR2 reads ANQGSEA. CDR3 in amino acids: CSVEVAGLHDEQYF. CDR3 nucleotides: TGCAGCGTTGAAGTGGCGGGACTGCATGACGAGCAGTACTTC.

This clonotype has more than one count but fewer than ten. The chain recombines TRBV20-1 with TRBJ1-1; the D gene is possibly TRBD1 (5 bases). The CDR3 is made up of 15 amino acids. CDR1 DFQATT and CDR2 SNEGSKA come from the germline V gene (reference sequence). Trimming took off 3 bases at V and 1 base at J, with 15 bases between the two ends. CDR3 in DNA: TGCAGTGCTAGGGGCGGGACGGAAAGGAACACTGAAGCTTTCTTT. Residues: CSARGGTERNTEAFF.

Many counts were recorded for this clonotype. The J gene is TRBJ1-1, the V gene TRBV5-1; tentative D call: TRBD1 (6 bases). In germline, CDR1 is SGHRS, CDR2 YFSETQ. This CDR3 is 13 amino acids long. Between the trimmed V and J ends, which lost 4 bases and 1 base, there was a span of 8 bases. In nucleotides, the CDR3 is TGCGCCAGCAGCCGACAGGCGAACACTGAAGCTTTCTTT. Translated, it gives CASSRQANTEAFF.

Only a few counts were recorded for this clonotype. J is TRBJ2-5 and V is TRBV30, with D perhaps assigned TRBD1 or TRBD2 (6 bases each). The CDR3 has 14 residues. Germline V CDR1 and CDR2: GTSNPN, SVGIG (reference sequence). Trimming removed 1 base at V and 2 bases at J, with 11 bases between. The CDR3 DNA reads TGTGCCTGGAGTGAAAGGGGGAGGCAAGAGACCCAGTACTTC. Encoded protein: CAWSERGRQETQYF.

This clonotype appeared a few times. This chain uses TRBV20-1 with TRBJ2-1, with D possibly matching TRBD1 (6 bases). This CDR3 has 11 residues. The germline gives CDR1 DFQATT, CDR2 SNEGSKA (reference sequence). The CDR3 loop reads CSPRQDNEQFF. The CDR3 coding sequence is TGCAGCCCTAGACAGGACAATGAGCAGTTCTTC.

The sample holds many counts of this clonotype. The CDR3 DNA follows: TGTGCCTGGAGGTCTGCAGGGCAGGTGGAGACCCAGTACTTC. This encodes CAWRSAGQVETQYF. This chain connects TRBV30 to TRBJ2-5, with D perhaps TRBD1 (5 bases). This CDR3 is 14 amino acids long. With 3 bases removed from V and 5 bases from J, the gap between germline ends came to 16 bases. Germline lookup yields CDR1 GTSNPN and CDR2 SVGIG (reference sequence).

This clonotype was counted only a few times. This sequence joins TRBV12-3 or TRBV12-4 and TRBJ1-2, with 7 bases matching TRBD1. The V segment lost 5 bases and the J segment 5 bases; nucleotides outside the gene matches: 2. The CDR3 spans 12 residues. The DNA for the CDR3 is TGTGCCAGCAGTGGGACAGCTTATGGCTACACCTTC. The encoded protein is CASSGTAYGYTF.

There are many counts of this clonotype. The chain employs TRBV24-1 and TRBJ2-1, with TRBD1 matching 7 bases. From germline, CDR1 is KGHDR and CDR2 SFDVKD. There are 15 residues in the CDR3. Trimming removed 9 bases from V and 2 bases from J; junction bases left unmatched: 9. Written as DNA, the CDR3 is TGTGCCACCGCGACCAGGGACAGTCCCTACAATGAGCAGTTCTTC. Translated: CATATRDSPYNEQFF.

The table lists this clonotype with a few counts. The chain recombines TRBV24-1 with TRBJ2-3; no firm D call. From germline, CDR1 is KGHDR and CDR2 SFDVKD. V was trimmed by 5 bases and J by 6 bases, leaving 17 bases between them. CDR3 length: 15 amino acids. The CDR3 reads CATSVAGPGRDTQYF. The CDR3 nucleotides are TGTGCCACCAGTGTGGCCGGGCCCGGCCGGGATACGCAGTATTTT.

The chain has TRBV9 and TRBJ2-3, with 8 bases identical to TRBD2. CDR1 SGDLS and CDR2 YYNGEE come from the germline V gene. The V and J ends lost 3 bases and 3 bases, in that order; junction bases with no gene match: 9. The CDR3 runs 16 residues. This CDR3 reads CASSAQTSVTTDTQYF. In DNA form, the CDR3 reads TGTGCCAGCAGCGCTCAGACTAGCGTGACTACAGATACGCAGTATTTT.

This clonotype occurred many times. V and J are TRBV7-2 and TRBJ2-3; 7 bases are shared with TRBD1. Germline assignment: CDR1 SGHTA and CDR2 FQGNSA. V shed 6 bases, J shed 1 base, and the junction held 10 bases outside the gene matches. The CDR3 runs to 16 residues. The CDR3: CASSKRRGGGTDTQYF. The DNA of the CDR3 is TGTGCCAGCAGTAAAAGGCGAGGGGGCGGCACAGATACGCAGTATTTT.

This chain joins TRBV12-3 or TRBV12-4 and TRBJ2-5, with no clear D. The ends were cut back, 8 bases at V and 0 bases at J, with 13 bases in the middle. This CDR3 has 14 residues. As DNA, the CDR3 is TGTGCCAGCGGCCGGGTTAATGACCAAGAGACCCAGTACTTC. Translated: CASGRVNDQETQYF.

This clonotype was counted between two and nine times. The V call is TRBV18, the J call TRBJ1-2; no definite D call. This CDR3 spans 13 amino acids. The V gene lost 2 bases and the J gene lost 3 bases, with 7 bases spanning the gap. The germline gives CDR1 KGHSH, CDR2 LQKENI. CDR3 DNA: TGTGCCAGCTCACCAGCCACGGACTATGGCTACACCTTC. This encodes CASSPATDYGYTF.

This clonotype was observed many times. The CDR3 nucleotides read TGTGCCAGTAGGAAGATTAGCGGGGGTAGTTACAATGAGCAGTTCTTC. It codes for CASRKISGGSYNEQFF. This chain connects TRBV19 to TRBJ2-1; 9 positions match TRBD2. The germline CDR1 and CDR2 sequences are LNHDA and SQIVND (reference sequence). This CDR3 is built from 16 residues. The junction had 10 bases not matched to a gene; V was cut back by 6 bases and J by 4 bases.

This clonotype was counted many times. The chain carries TRBV5-5 and TRBJ1-1; no clear D gene. V was cut by 5 bases and J by 6 bases, with 17 bases left in between. From germline, CDR1 is SGHKS and CDR2 YYEKEE (reference sequence). CDR3 size: 14 residues. The DNA for the CDR3 is TGTGCCAGCAGGCCGAATTTGGGGTCGGCTGAAGCTTTCTTT. This encodes CASRPNLGSAEAFF.

In this sample, this clonotype turned up many times. The V and J genes are TRBV4-3 and TRBJ2-5; D ambiguous. The CDR3 covers 15 residues. V was clipped by 1 base and J by 1 base, with 10 bases between them. The V gene's germline CDR1 is LGHNA and CDR2 YSLEER. The CDR3 region has the DNA TGCGCCAGCAGCCAAGCTTACAGTAGCCAAGAGACCCAGTACTTC. Protein product: CASSQAYSSQETQYF.

This clonotype has at least ten counts. The chain employs TRBV7-3 and TRBJ2-5; 10 bases agree with TRBD2. J was trimmed by 1 base and V by 3 bases; bases with no gene match: 2. CDR1 and CDR2 (germline): SGHTA, FQGTGA. This CDR3 comprises 15 residues. CDR3 protein: CASSFIAGGQETQYF. The CDR3 nucleotides read TGTGCCAGCAGCTTCATAGCGGGGGGCCAAGAGACCCAGTACTTC.

There are many counts of this clonotype. The V and J genes are TRBV7-9 and TRBJ1-4; D might be TRBD1 (5 bases). The CDR3 runs 15 residues. The V end was cut by 1 base, the J end by 5 bases, with 11 bases between. Germline values: CDR1 SEHNR, CDR2 FQNEAQ (reference sequence). CDR3 in DNA: TGTGCCAGCAGCTTAGAATGGGGCAGAAATGAAAAACTGTTTTTT. As protein: CASSLEWGRNEKLFF.

This clonotype was picked up a small number of times. The chain has TRBV7-2 and TRBJ1-1; no firm D call. The germline V gene encodes CDR1 SGHTA and CDR2 FQGNSA. V was pared by 1 base and J by 3 bases, with 9 bases between. This CDR3 has 14 residues. The CDR3 region is CASSLVSGDTEAFF. CDR3 DNA sequence: TGTGCCAGCAGCTTAGTAAGCGGGGACACTGAAGCTTTCTTT.

The chain carries TRBV5-4 and TRBJ2-7, with D maybe TRBD1 (5 bases). The CDR3 is 17 amino acids. Between the trimmed V and J ends, which lost 0 bases and 3 bases, there was a span of 19 bases. Germline V gene lookup returns CDR1 SGHNT and CDR2 YYREEE (reference sequence). The DNA of the CDR3 is TGTGCCAGCAGCTTGGCCCCTAGGTTGGCAGGGCACTACGAGCAGTACTTC. Protein: CASSLAPRLAGHYEQYF.

Judged by abundance, this clonotype is medium-sized. The V and J genes are TRBV6-5 and TRBJ2-3; D may match TRBD1 or TRBD2 (5 bases each). The CDR3 extends over 14 amino acids. V gave up 7 bases and J gave up 2 bases, with 13 bases separating them. Per germline, CDR1 MNHEY and CDR2 SVGAGI. The CDR3: CASNEGRITDTQYF. CDR3 in DNA: TGTGCCAGCAACGAGGGACGTATCACAGATACGCAGTATTTT.

Many counts were recorded for this clonotype. V and J are TRBV7-9 and TRBJ1-1; a possible D gene is TRBD1 (5 bases). The V end was cut by 11 bases, the J end by 6 bases, with 16 bases between. This CDR3 comprises 12 residues. CDR1 SEHNR and CDR2 FQNEAQ come from the germline V gene (reference sequence). The CDR3 bases are TGTGCCGGGTGGACGGGAGGGGCTGAAGCTTTCTTT. Translated: CAGWTGGAEAFF.

This chain connects TRBV14 to TRBJ1-6; the match to TRBD1 covers 7 bases. Germline CDR1 is SGHDN and CDR2 is FVKESK. With V trimmed by 7 bases and J by 9 bases, 9 bases remained unmatched. CDR3 length: 14 amino acids. As DNA, the CDR3 is TGTGCCAGCACCCTTCGACAGGGAATTTCACCCCTCCACTTT. This encodes CASTLRQGISPLHF.